This TCR beta chain was sequenced in a study of shared clonotypes between healthy human individuals. Per the germline V gene, CDR1 is MNHEY and CDR2 is SMNVEV (reference sequence). This CDR3 has 15 residues. The J segment lost 5 bases and the V segment lost 2 bases, leaving 7 bases of the junction unmatched. Data came from immunoSEQ multiplex PCR; TCRdb stores just in-frame clones and leaves some out. The table lists millions of clones, 90% to 95% of them singletons, with about 0.37% in the top ten. The receptor comes from a man younger than 35 in good health. Some clones in this sample may be carry-over from other donors' samples. Sequencing was done on a sample of naive CD4+ T cells from PBMCs. Sample subset: CD45RA+ positively selected. The chain couples TRBV27 to TRBJ1-1, with 8 bases aligning to TRBD1. CDR3 loop: CASSLGQGGKTEAFF. As DNA, the CDR3 is TGTGCCAGCAGTTTAGGACAGGGTGGGAAAACTGAAGCTTTCTTT.